The 29 T cell receptor beta chains in this list originate from one sample, sequenced in a study of blood T cells in healthy people across ages. For the second PCR, which ran for roughly 7 to 11 cycles, a sample-barcoded 5' primer and a J-beta primer mix were used. TCRdb itself ran the 5' RACE reads through MiXCR, one entry per CDR3 protein. The table has 800,000 or so distinct CDR3 sequences, around 25% seen once. The data also belong to a second study, concerning T cells of mothers and their children.

The sample consisted of blood. The receptors come from a boy younger than 18 in good health.

Comments on this clonotype: An end of the junction does not agree with germline; a read error may underlie this. The chain joins TRBV2 to TRBJ2-5; 9 nucleotides line up with TRBD2. This CDR3 has 15 residues. Germline V gene data show CDR1 as SNHLY and CDR2 as FYNNEI. CDR3 loop: CASSDSGGAQETQHF. Here the CDR3 DNA reads TGTGCCAGCAGTGATAGCGGGGGAGCTCAGGAGACCCAGCACTTC. Using reference TRBV2 and TRBJ2-5 for the parts outside the CDR3, the full variable domain is EPEVTQTPSHQVTQMGQEVILRCVPISNHLYFYWYRQILGQKVEFLVSFYNNEISEKSEIFDDQFSVERPDGSNFTLKIRSTKLEDSAMYFCASSDSGGAQETQHFGPGTRLLVL.

The V gene is TRBV10-3, the J gene TRBJ2-5; tentative D call: TRBD2 (7 bases). Trimming removed 2 bases from V and 2 bases from J, with 12 bases in between. Germline V gives CDR1 ENHRY, CDR2 SYGVKD. CDR3 length: 15 residues. The CDR3 here is CAISEPRGAQETQYF. CDR3 DNA: TGTGCCATCAGTGAGCCTCGGGGGGCGCAAGAGACCCAGTACTTC.

This chain connects TRBV7-9 to TRBJ1-3; perhaps TRBD1 as D (6 bases). The CDR3 contains 15 residues. V lost 5 bases to trimming and J lost 2 bases, with 13 bases between them. Germline CDR1 and CDR2: SEHNR and FQNEAQ (reference sequence). CDR3 DNA: TGTGCCAGCAGCAGACCACAGGGCGCTGGAAACACCATATATTTT. Protein product: CASSRPQGAGNTIYF.

This clonotype came up once. The final CDR3 position lacks the conserved phenylalanine or tryptophan, pointing to a likely read error. The chain couples TRBV10-3 to TRBJ2-2; the D is unclear. CDR1 is ENHRY, CDR2 SYGVKD, per germline. The V and J ends lost 0 bases and 5 bases respectively, with 13 bases between them. The CDR3 consists of 16 residues. CDR3 in amino acids: CAISESQTTLTGELFL. CDR3 DNA sequence: TGTGCCATCAGTGAGTCCCAAACGACCCTAACCGGGGAGCTGTTTCTT.

This clonotype was seen more than once but under ten times. The V and J genes are TRBV29-1 and TRBJ2-2; 12 nucleotides line up with TRBD1. CDR1 and CDR2 from the germline V gene are SQVTM and ANQGSEA. Trimming at V came to 7 bases and at J to 7 bases, leaving 7 bases not matched to a gene. The CDR3 extends over 14 amino acids. The chain's CDR3 is CSAGTGGAGGELFF. The CDR3 bases are TGCAGCGCCGGGACAGGGGGCGCGGGCGGGGAGCTGTTTTTT.

On this clonotype itself: The junction departs from the called germline gene at one end, perhaps through a read error. J is TRBJ1-2 and V is TRBV7-2; D not resolved. This CDR3 is built from 11 residues. Germline-derived CDR1 and CDR2 are SGHTA and FQGNSA. The CDR3 DNA follows: TGTGCCAGCAGCCTGGATGTGGGCTATACCTTC. It codes for CASSLDVGYTF.

This clonotype was detected only a few times. J is TRBJ2-1 and V is TRBV28, with D perhaps TRBD2 (6 bases). The V gene's germline CDR1 is MDHEN and CDR2 SYDVKM. This CDR3 has 17 amino acids. With 1 base removed from V and 9 bases from J, the gap between germline ends came to 22 bases. CDR3 sequence: CASSLFLTWDSVSEQFF. The CDR3 DNA sequence: TGTGCCAGCAGTTTATTCTTGACCTGGGACTCCGTCAGTGAGCAGTTCTTC.

The chain joins TRBV25-1 to TRBJ1-2; D possibly corresponds to TRBD1 (5 bases). V shed 6 bases and J shed 8 bases, with 10 bases lying between them. CDR1 and CDR2 from the germline V gene are MGHDK and SYGVNS. This CDR3 contains 11 residues. CDR3 nucleotides: TGTGCCAGCAGCAGGGATCGGGGCTACACCTTC. Protein sequence: CASSRDRGYTF.

This chain connects TRBV29-1 to TRBJ2-7; TRBD2 agrees at 11 bases. Germline V gene lookup returns CDR1 SQVTM and CDR2 ANQGSEA. This CDR3 region has 13 residues. The junction had 2 bases not matched to a gene; V was cut back by 4 bases and J by 3 bases. CDR3 in amino acids: CSVGGTSGYEQYF. The CDR3, as DNA: TGCAGCGTTGGAGGGACTAGCGGCTACGAGCAGTACTTC.

Only a few counts were recorded for this clonotype. The CDR3 protein is CASSLGTSSFDEQFF. CDR3 bases: TGTGCCAGCAGTTTAGGGACTAGCTCCTTCGATGAGCAGTTCTTC. The V gene is TRBV12-3 or TRBV12-4, the J gene TRBJ2-1, with 8 bases fitting TRBD2. This CDR3 spans 15 amino acids. Trimming at V came to 1 base and at J to 8 bases, leaving 7 bases not matched to a gene.

The sample holds a few counts of this clonotype. J is TRBJ2-5 and V is TRBV30; possible D gene TRBD2, 6 bases. Between the trimmed V and J ends, which lost 2 bases and 5 bases, there was a span of 12 bases. The germline V gene has CDR1 GTSNPN and CDR2 SVGIG (reference sequence). This CDR3 contains 13 residues. The DNA of the CDR3 is TGTGCCTGGAGTTGGGGGGATCAGGAGACCCAGTACTTC. Translated: CAWSWGDQETQYF.

This sequence joins TRBV18 and TRBJ1-5; no clear D gene. Germline values: CDR1 KGHSH, CDR2 LQKENI. This CDR3 is built from 14 residues. V shed 4 bases and J shed 6 bases, with 13 bases lying between them. In DNA form, the CDR3 reads TGTGCCAGCTCACGAGGGTCGGGTGGTCAGCCCCAGCATTTT. This codes for CASSRGSGGQPQHF. Looking up the rest from reference TRBV18 and TRBJ1-5 gives the full variable domain: NAGVMQNPRHLVRRRGQEARLRCSPMKGHSHVYWYRQLPEEGLKFMVYLQKENIIDESGMPKERFSAEFPKEGPSILRIQQVVRGDSAAYFCASSRGSGGQPQHFGDGTRLSIL.

This clonotype was counted only a few times. The chain employs TRBV6-2 or TRBV6-3 and TRBJ2-4; D is perhaps TRBD1 (5 bases). CDR3 length equals 15 residues. Trimming removed 2 bases at V and 7 bases at J, with 15 bases between. Germline V lookup: CDR1 MNHEY, CDR2 SVGEGT. DNA for the CDR3: TGTGCCAGCAGTTACGAGGTGGGGCAGATGAACATTCAGTACTTC. Residues: CASSYEVGQMNIQYF.

The chain joins TRBV4-3 to TRBJ2-7, with D tentatively TRBD1 (6 bases). This CDR3 comprises 15 residues. Trimming shortened V by 0 bases and J by 6 bases, and 15 bases separated the two germline ends. The germline gives CDR1 LGHNA, CDR2 YSLEER. The CDR3 nucleotides are TGCGCCAGCAGCCAAGATCGAACAGGGAGAGGCGAGCAGTACTTC. As protein: CASSQDRTGRGEQYF.

J is TRBJ2-5 and V is TRBV6-5; 9 bases are shared with TRBD1. Matching the DNA end better, TRBJ2-7 makes the J call doubtful. CDR3 length equals 17 residues. Germline V lookup: CDR1 MNHEY, CDR2 SVGAGI. The CDR3 here is CASSYSALPGQGYEQYF. The CDR3 DNA reads TGTGCCAGCAGTTACTCGGCTTTACCGGGACAGGGCTACGAGCAGTACTTC.

This clonotype was seen only a few times. The chain carries TRBV7-9 and TRBJ2-7, with 10 bases lining up with TRBD2. Trimming at V came to 3 bases and at J to 7 bases, leaving 6 bases not matched to a gene. The germline V gene encodes CDR1 SEHNR and CDR2 FQNEAQ (reference sequence). The CDR3 runs 14 residues. CDR3 sequence: CASSFLAGDQEQYF. CDR3 DNA: TGTGCCAGCAGCTTCCTAGCGGGAGACCAAGAGCAGTACTTC.

This clonotype appeared many times. The J gene is TRBJ1-2, the V gene TRBV28; perhaps TRBD1 as D (6 bases). The CDR3 covers 12 residues. V was clipped by 8 bases and J by 8 bases, with 15 bases between them. The germline V gene encodes CDR1 MDHEN and CDR2 SYDVKM. The CDR3 is CASQRGIGGYTF. The CDR3, as DNA: TGTGCCAGCCAGAGGGGGATCGGGGGCTACACCTTC.

This clonotype turned up a few times. The chain uses TRBV28 and TRBJ2-7, with D unclear. The CDR3 runs 16 residues. Germline V lookup: CDR1 MDHEN, CDR2 SYDVKM. The V end lost 6 bases, the J end lost 3 bases, and 21 bases lay between the germline ends. The DNA of the CDR3 is TGTGCCAGCAGCACACCGTCAGACAAGACTCTCTACGAGCAGTACTTC. This codes for CASSTPSDKTLYEQYF.

This rearrangement joins TRBV29-1 to TRBJ2-1; D remains ambiguous. The CDR3 contains 12 residues. V shed 6 bases and J shed 8 bases, with 14 bases lying between them. Germline CDR1 reads SQVTM; CDR2 reads ANQGSEA. CDR3 region: CSVHSPWDEQFF. The DNA for the CDR3 is TGCAGCGTCCATTCCCCATGGGATGAGCAGTTCTTC.

This clonotype has just a few counts. V gene TRBV7-8 combines with J gene TRBJ2-5; 8 positions match TRBD2. The CDR3 contains 15 residues. The V gene end was trimmed by 4 bases and the J gene end by 0 bases; junction bases not matched to a gene: 4. The germline CDR1 and CDR2 sequences are SGHVS and FQNEAQ. The DNA for the CDR3 is TGTGCCAGCAGCTCCGTCGGGGGGGACCAAGAGACCCAGTACTTC. As protein: CASSSVGGDQETQYF.

About this clonotype itself: The junction and the germline gene differ at one end; a read error may be behind it. The chain joins TRBV28 to TRBJ1-2; D gene ambiguous. Germline V CDR1 and CDR2: MDHEN, SYDVKM. CDR3 size: 14 residues. This chain's CDR3 is CASSLLGRTNGYTF. The CDR3 DNA reads as TGTGCCAGTAGTTTACTCGGACGGACTAATGGCTACACCTTC.

Comments on this clonotype: At one of its ends the junction is not consistent with the germline gene, which may arise from a read error. This chain joins TRBV6-5 and TRBJ2-2; D may match TRBD1 or TRBD2 (5 bases each). The CDR3 spans 15 residues. The germline gives CDR1 MNHEY, CDR2 SVGAGI. The CDR3 bases are TGTGCCAGCAGATTGGGACGGACAAACACCGGGGAGCTGCTTTTT. The encoded protein is CASRLGRTNTGELLF.

A few counts support this clonotype. Compared with germline, one end of the junction differs, possibly owing to a read error. The chain links TRBV2 to TRBJ2-1; possibly TRBD2 for D (5 bases). The CDR3 sequence is 14 residues long. From germline, CDR1 is SNHLY and CDR2 FYNNEI. The CDR3 spells CTSKGSAGSNERFF. CDR3 nucleotide sequence: TGTACCAGCAAAGGGTCCGCGGGTAGCAATGAGCGGTTCTTC. The full variable domain, its missing parts supplied by reference TRBV2 and TRBJ2-1, is EPEVTQTPSHQVTQMGQEVILRCVPISNHLYFYWYRQILGQKVEFLVSFYNNEISEKSEIFDDQFSVERPDGSNFTLKIRSTKLEDSAMYFCTSKGSAGSNERFFGPGTRLTVL.

This clonotype was detected a few times. The gene calls are TRBV7-2 and TRBJ1-4; 7 bases are a match to TRBD1. Losses at the gene ends were 3 bases for V and 2 bases for J; bases not matched to a gene: 6. The CDR3 runs to 16 residues. CDR1 SGHTA and CDR2 FQGNSA come from the germline V gene. CDR3 sequence: CASSFQTGVTNEKLFF. CDR3 DNA: TGTGCCAGCAGCTTCCAAACAGGGGTCACTAATGAAAAACTGTTTTTT.

This clonotype was picked up a small number of times. The CDR3: CAWTIAGVSDEQFF. The CDR3 DNA reads as TGTGCCTGGACTATAGCGGGGGTGAGCGATGAGCAGTTCTTC. The genes are TRBV30 and TRBJ2-1; 9 positions match TRBD2. This CDR3 comprises 14 residues. The germline CDR1 and CDR2 sequences are GTSNPN and SVGIG (reference sequence). After removal of 4 bases from V and 8 bases from J, the junction contained 9 bases not matched to a gene. Together with reference TRBV30 and TRBJ2-1, the CDR3 gives the full variable domain: SQTIHQWPATLVQPVGSPLSLECTVEGTSNPNLYWYRQAAGRGLQLLFYSVGIGQISSEVPQNLSASRPQDRQFILSSKKLLLSDSGFYLCAWTIAGVSDEQFFGPGTRLTVL.

The chain carries TRBV6-2 or TRBV6-3 and TRBJ2-5; D not resolved. Germline-derived CDR1 and CDR2 are MNHEY and SVGEGT. Between the trimmed V and J ends, which lost 10 bases and 2 bases, there was a span of 11 bases. This CDR3 spans 12 amino acids. CDR3 sequence reads: CATETEQETQYF. The CDR3 DNA is TGTGCCACCGAGACGGAGCAAGAGACCCAGTACTTC.

This rearrangement joins TRBV20-1 to TRBJ2-5, with D possibly TRBD1 on 6 matching bases. In germline, CDR1 is DFQATT, CDR2 SNEGSKA (reference sequence). V dropped 5 bases and J dropped 2 bases, with 12 bases sitting between them. The CDR3 consists of 13 residues. The CDR3 loop is CSAFRDIQETQYF. In DNA, the CDR3 is TGCAGTGCTTTTCGGGACATTCAAGAGACCCAGTACTTC.

This clonotype was observed a few times. At one boundary the junction diverges from the germline segment, which might be a read error. The V gene is TRBV7-3, the J gene TRBJ2-1; D may match TRBD1 or TRBD2 (5 bases each). This CDR3 is 15 amino acids long. Germline V gives CDR1 SGHTA, CDR2 FQGTGA. CDR3 nucleotide sequence: TGTGCCAGCAGCTTAACGGGGGACGGTTACAGTGAGCAGTTCTTC. The encoded protein is CASSLTGDGYSEQFF.

This clonotype was observed a few times. DNA for the CDR3: TGCAGCGTTCCGAGACAGAATGAGCAGTTCTTC. This codes for CSVPRQNEQFF. This rearrangement joins TRBV29-1 to TRBJ2-5, with D possibly TRBD1 on 5 matching bases. Matching the DNA end better, TRBJ2-1 makes the J call doubtful. Germline-derived CDR1 and CDR2 are SQVTM and ANQGSEA. The CDR3 is 11 amino acids.